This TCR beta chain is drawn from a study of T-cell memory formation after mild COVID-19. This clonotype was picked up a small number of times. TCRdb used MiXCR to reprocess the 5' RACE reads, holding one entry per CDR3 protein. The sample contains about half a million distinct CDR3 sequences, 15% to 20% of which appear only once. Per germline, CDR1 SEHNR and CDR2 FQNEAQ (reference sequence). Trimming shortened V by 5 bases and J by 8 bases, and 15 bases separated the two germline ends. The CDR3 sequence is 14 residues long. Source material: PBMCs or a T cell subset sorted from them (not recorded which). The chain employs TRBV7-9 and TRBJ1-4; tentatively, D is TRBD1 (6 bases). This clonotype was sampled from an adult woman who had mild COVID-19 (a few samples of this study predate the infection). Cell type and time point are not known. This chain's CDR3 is CASSGNRVGEKLFF. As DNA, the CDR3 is TGTGCCAGCAGCGGGAACAGGGTGGGCGAAAAACTGTTTTTT. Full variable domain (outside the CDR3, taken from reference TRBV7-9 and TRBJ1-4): DTGVSQNPRHKITKRGQNVTFRCDPISEHNRLYWYRQTLGQGPEFLTYFQNEAQLEKSRLLSDRFSAERPKGSFSTLEIQRTEQGDSAMYLCASSGNRVGEKLFFGSGTQLSVL.